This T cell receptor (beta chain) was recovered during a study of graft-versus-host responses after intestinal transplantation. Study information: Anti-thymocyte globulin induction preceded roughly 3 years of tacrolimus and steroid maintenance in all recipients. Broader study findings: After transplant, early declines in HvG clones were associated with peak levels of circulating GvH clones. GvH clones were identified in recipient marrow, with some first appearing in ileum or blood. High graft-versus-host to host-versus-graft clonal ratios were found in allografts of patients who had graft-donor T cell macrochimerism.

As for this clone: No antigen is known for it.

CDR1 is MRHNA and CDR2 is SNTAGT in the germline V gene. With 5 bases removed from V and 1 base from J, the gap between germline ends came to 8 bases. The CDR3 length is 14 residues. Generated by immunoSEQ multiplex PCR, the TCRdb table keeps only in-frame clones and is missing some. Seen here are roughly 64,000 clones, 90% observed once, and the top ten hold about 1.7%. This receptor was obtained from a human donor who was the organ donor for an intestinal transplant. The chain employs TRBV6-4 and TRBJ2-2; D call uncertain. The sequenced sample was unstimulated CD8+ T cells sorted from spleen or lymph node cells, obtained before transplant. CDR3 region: CASSSGQNTGELFF. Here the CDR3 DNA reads TGTGCCAGCAGTTCTGGGCAGAACACCGGGGAGCTGTTTTTT.